This TCR beta chain appears in the sequencing data of a study of T cell repertoires in cytomegalovirus infection. About the study: Matching HLA type and CMV infection were both indicated by public TCR beta signatures. Findings and limits, study-wide: What dominated the ex vivo response were HLA-C-restricted CMV-specific TCR beta clonotypes.

This clonotype was seen more than once but under ten times. No antigen is known for it. TCRdb reanalysed the reads using MiXCR and keeps one entry per CDR3 protein. The data contain a few hundred thousand distinct CDR3 sequences, about a sixth of them singletons. Trimming pared 10 bases from V and 7 bases from J, leaving 16 bases between. The V gene's germline CDR1 is MNHNY and CDR2 SVGAGI (reference sequence). The CDR3 runs to 13 residues. Sequences were obtained from CD8+ T cells from PBMCs. This rearrangement joins TRBV6-6 to TRBJ1-4; TRBD1 is a possible D gene (6 bases). This receptor was identified in a human donor in good health (CMV status not recorded). Some clones in this sample may be carry-over from other donors' samples. The CDR3 here is CATESDRFEKLFF. The CDR3 coding sequence is TGTGCCACCGAATCGGACAGATTTGAAAAACTGTTTTTT.